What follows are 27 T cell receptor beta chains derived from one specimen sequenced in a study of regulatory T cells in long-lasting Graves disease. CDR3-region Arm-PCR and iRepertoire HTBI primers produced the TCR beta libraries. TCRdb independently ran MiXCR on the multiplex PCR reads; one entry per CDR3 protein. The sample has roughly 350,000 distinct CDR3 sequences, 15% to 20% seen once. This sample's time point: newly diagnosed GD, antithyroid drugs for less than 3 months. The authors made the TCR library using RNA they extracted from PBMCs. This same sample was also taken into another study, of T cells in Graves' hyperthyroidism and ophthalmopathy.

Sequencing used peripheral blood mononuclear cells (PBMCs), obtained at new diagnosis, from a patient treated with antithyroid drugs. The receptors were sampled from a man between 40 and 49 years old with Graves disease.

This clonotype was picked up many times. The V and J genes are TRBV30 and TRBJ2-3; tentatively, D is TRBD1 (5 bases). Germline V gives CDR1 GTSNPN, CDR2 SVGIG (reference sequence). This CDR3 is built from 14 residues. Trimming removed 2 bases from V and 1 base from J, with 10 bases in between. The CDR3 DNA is TGTGCCTGGAGTTTCGGCAGGGGCACAGATACGCAGTATTTT. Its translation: CAWSFGRGTDTQYF.

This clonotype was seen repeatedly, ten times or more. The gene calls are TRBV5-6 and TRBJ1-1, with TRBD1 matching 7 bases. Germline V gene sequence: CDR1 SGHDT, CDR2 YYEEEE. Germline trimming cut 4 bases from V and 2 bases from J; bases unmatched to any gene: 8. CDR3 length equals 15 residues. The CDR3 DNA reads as TGTGCCAGCAGCGACTCGGCAGGGGGAAACACTGAAGCTTTCTTT. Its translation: CASSDSAGGNTEAFF.

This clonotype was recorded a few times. The CDR3 here is CASSIVGASYEQYF. CDR3 nucleotides: TGTGCCAGTAGTATTGTCGGTGCATCCTACGAGCAGTACTTC. The gene calls are TRBV19 and TRBJ2-7; no reliable D call. Germline V gives CDR1 LNHDA, CDR2 SQIVND (reference sequence). V was clipped by 3 bases and J by 1 base, with 10 bases between them. The length of the CDR3 is 14 residues. Complete variable domain (other parts from reference TRBV19 and TRBJ2-7): DGGITQSPKYLFRKEGQNVTLSCEQNLNHDAMYWYRQDPGQGLRLIYYSQIVNDFQKGDIAEGYSVSREKKESFPLTVTSAQKNPTAFYLCASSIVGASYEQYFGPGTRLTVT.

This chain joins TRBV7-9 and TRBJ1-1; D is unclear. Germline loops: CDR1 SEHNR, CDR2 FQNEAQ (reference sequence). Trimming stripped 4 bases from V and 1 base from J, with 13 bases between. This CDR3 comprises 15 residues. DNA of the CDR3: TGTGCCAGCAGCTCCTGGGCGGGTTCGAACACTGAAGCTTTCTTT. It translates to CASSSWAGSNTEAFF.

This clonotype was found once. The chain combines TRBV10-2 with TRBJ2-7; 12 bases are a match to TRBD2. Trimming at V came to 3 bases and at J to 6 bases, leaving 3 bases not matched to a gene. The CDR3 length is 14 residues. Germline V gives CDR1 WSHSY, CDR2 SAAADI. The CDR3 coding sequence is TGCGCCAGCAGTGAATTACTAGCGGGGGGCGAGCAGTACTTC. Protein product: CASSELLAGGEQYF.

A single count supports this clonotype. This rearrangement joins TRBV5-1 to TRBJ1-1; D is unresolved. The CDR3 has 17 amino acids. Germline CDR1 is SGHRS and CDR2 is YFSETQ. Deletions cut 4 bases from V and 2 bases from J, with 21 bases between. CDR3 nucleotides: TGCGCCAGCAGCCTGAGGGAGCATAGCGCATCCAACACTGAAGCTTTCTTT. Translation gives CASSLREHSASNTEAFF.

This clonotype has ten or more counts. CDR3 residues: CASSPGTGTGIGYTF. In DNA form, the CDR3 reads TGCGCCAGCAGCCCCGGAACCGGGACAGGGATCGGCTACACCTTC. J is TRBJ1-2 and V is TRBV5-1, with TRBD1 identical over 9 bases. The trim removed 4 bases at V and 8 bases at J, leaving 12 bases unmatched. The germline gives CDR1 SGHRS, CDR2 YFSETQ. The CDR3 length is 15 residues.

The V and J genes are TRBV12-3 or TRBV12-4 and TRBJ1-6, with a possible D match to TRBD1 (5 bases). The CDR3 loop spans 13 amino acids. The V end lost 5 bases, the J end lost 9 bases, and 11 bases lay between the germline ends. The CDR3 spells CASSATEISPLHF. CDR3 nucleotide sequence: TGTGCCAGCAGTGCGACAGAGATTTCACCCCTCCACTTT.

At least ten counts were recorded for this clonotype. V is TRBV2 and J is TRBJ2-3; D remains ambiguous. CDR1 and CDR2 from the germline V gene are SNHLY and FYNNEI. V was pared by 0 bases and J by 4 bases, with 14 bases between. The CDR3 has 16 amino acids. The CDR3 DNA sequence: TGTGCCAGCAGTGAAGCGCTTCAATGGGTGGCAGATACGCAGTATTTT. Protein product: CASSEALQWVADTQYF.

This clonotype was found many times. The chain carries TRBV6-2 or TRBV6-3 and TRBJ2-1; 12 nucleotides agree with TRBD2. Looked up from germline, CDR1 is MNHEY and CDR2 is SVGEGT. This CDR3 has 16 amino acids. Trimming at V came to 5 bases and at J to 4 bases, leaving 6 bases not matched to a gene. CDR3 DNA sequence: TGTGCCAGCAGTGACCCGGGACTAGCGGGTTACAATGAGCAGTTCTTC. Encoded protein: CASSDPGLAGYNEQFF.

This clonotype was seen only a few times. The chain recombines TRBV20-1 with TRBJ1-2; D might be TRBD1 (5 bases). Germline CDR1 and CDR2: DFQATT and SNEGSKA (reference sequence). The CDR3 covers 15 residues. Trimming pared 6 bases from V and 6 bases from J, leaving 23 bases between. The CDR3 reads CSARRGVTVSHGYTF. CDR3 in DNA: TGCAGTGCCCGGAGGGGCGTGACCGTGAGTCATGGCTACACCTTC.

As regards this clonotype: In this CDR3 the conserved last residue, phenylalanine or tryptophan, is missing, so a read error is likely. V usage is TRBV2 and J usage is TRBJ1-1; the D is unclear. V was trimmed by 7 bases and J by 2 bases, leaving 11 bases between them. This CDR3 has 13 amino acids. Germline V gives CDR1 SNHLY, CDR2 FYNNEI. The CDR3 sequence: CASTDGANTEAFL. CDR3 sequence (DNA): TGTGCCAGCACGGACGGCGCAAACACTGAAGCTTTCCTT.

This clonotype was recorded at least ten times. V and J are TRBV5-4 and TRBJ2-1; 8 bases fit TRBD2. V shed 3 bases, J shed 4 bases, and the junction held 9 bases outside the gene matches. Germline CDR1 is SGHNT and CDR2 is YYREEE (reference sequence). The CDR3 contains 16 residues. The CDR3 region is CASSSGTSRSYNEQFF. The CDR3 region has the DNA TGTGCCAGCAGCTCCGGGACTAGTAGGAGTTACAATGAGCAGTTCTTC. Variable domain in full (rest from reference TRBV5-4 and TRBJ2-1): ETGVTQSPTHLIKTRGQQVTLRCSSQSGHNTVSWYQQALGQGPQFIFQYYREEENGRGNFPPRFSGLQFPNYSSELNVNALELDDSALYLCASSSGTSRSYNEQFFGPGTRLTVL.

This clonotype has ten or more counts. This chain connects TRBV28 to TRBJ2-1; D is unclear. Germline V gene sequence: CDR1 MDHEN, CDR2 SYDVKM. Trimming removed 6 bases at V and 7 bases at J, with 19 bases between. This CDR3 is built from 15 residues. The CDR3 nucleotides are TGTGCCAGCAGCCCCGGGTCGGGCGTAGGGAATGAGCAGTTCTTC. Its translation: CASSPGSGVGNEQFF.

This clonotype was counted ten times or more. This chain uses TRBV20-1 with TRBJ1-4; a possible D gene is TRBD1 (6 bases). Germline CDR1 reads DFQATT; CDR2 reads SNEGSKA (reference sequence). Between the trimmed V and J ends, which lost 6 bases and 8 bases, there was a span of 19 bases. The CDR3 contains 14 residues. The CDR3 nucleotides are TGCAGTGCCCCTCCCGGGGGGCAACCCGAAAAACTGTTTTTT. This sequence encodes CSAPPGGQPEKLFF.

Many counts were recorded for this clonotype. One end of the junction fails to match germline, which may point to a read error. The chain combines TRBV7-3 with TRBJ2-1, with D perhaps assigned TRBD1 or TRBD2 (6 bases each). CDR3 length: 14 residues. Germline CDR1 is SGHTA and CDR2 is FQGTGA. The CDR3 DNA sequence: TGCGCCAGCAGTAGAGGGGGGTCCTACAATGAGCAGTTCTTC. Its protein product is CASSRGGSYNEQFF.

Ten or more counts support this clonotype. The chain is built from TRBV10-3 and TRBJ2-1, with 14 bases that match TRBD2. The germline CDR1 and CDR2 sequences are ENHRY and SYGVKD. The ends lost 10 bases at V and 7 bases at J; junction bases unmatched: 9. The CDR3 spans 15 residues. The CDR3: CATILGLAGVNEQFF. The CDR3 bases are TGTGCCACAATTTTGGGACTAGCGGGGGTAAATGAGCAGTTCTTC.

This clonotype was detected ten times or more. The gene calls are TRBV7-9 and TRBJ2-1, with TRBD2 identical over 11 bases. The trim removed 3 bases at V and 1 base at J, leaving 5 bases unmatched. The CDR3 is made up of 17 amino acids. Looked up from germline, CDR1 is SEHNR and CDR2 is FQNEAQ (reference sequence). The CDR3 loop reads CASSLSRTSGSYNEQFF. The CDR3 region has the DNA TGTGCCAGCAGCTTGTCCAGGACTAGCGGGTCCTACAATGAGCAGTTCTTC.

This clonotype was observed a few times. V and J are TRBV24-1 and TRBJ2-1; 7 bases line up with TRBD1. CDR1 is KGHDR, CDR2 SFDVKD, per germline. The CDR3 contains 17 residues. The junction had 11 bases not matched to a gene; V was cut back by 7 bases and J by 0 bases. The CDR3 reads CATRQGGTGDSYNEQFF. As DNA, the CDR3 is TGTGCCACCAGACAAGGCGGCACAGGGGACTCCTACAATGAGCAGTTCTTC.

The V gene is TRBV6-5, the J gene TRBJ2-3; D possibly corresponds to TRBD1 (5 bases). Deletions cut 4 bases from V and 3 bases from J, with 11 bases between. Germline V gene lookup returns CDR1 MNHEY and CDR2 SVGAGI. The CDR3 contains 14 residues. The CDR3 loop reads CASSWGGRTDTQYF. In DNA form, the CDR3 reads TGTGCCAGCAGTTGGGGCGGTAGGACAGATACGCAGTATTTT.

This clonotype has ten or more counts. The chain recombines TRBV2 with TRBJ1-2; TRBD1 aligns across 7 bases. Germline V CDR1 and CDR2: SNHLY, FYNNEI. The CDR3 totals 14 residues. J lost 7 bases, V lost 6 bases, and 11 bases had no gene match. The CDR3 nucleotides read TGTGCCAGCAGCATTGACAGGGAACGTAGTGGCTACACCTTC. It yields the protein CASSIDRERSGYTF.

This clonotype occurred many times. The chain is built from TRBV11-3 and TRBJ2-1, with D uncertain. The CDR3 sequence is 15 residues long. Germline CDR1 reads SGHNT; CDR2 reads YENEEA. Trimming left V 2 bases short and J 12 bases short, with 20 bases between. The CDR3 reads CASSLIGRHRDAQFF. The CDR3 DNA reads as TGTGCCAGCAGCTTAATCGGTCGGCATAGGGATGCGCAGTTCTTC.

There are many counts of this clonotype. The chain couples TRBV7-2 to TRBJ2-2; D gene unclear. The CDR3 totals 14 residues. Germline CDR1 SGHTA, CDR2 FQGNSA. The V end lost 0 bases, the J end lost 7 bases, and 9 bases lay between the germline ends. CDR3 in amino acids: CASSLAGSGGELFF. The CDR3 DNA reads TGTGCCAGCAGCTTAGCCGGGTCGGGCGGGGAGCTGTTTTTT. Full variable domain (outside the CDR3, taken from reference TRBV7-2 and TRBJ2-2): GAGVSQSPSNKVTEKGKDVELRCDPISGHTALYWYRQSLGQGLEFLIYFQGNSAPDKSGLPSDRFSAERTGGSVSTLTIQRTQQEDSAVYLCASSLAGSGGELFFGEGSRLTVL.

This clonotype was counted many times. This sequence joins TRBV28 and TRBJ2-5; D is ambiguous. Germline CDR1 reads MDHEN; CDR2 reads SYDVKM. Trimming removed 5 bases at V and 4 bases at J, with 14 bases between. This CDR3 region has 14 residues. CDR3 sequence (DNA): TGTGCCAGCAGTCTTGGAAAGTTTGGAGAGACCCAGTACTTC. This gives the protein CASSLGKFGETQYF.

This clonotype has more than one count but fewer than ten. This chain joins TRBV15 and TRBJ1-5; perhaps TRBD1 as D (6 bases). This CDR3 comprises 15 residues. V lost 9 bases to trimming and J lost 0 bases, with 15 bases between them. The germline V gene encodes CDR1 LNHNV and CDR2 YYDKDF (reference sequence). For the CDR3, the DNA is TGTGCCACAACTTCAGGGGCTTATAGCAATCAGCCCCAGCATTTT. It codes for CATTSGAYSNQPQHF.

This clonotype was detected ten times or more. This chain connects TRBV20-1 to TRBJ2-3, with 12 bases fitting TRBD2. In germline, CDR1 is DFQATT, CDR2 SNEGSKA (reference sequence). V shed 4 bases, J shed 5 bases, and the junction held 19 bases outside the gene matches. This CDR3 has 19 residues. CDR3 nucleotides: TGCAGTGCTACCAAGGGGTGGGCTAGCGGGGGGGGGGTTGGAGATACGCAGTATTTT. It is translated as CSATKGWASGGGVGDTQYF.

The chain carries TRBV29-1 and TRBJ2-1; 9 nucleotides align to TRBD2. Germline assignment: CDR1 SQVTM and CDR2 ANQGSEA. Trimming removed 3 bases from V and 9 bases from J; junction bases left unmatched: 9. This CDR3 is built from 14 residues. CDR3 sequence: CSVDGAGGRVEQFF. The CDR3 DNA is TGCAGCGTTGATGGAGCGGGGGGCCGGGTTGAGCAGTTCTTC.